Following are 5 T cell receptor beta chains from one sample sequenced in a study of blood T cell repertoires in COVID-19. Some clones are missing from TCRdb's copy, which holds only in-frame ones; the method was immunoSEQ multiplex PCR. The sample includes more than 150,000 clones, approximately 90% of them seen just once. Sequenced sample: PBMCs or T cells enriched from blood (not recorded which). The source of these receptors is a woman between 25 and 40 years old who had recovered from COVID-19.

The chain links TRBV14 to TRBJ1-2; maybe TRBD1 (6 bases). Germline values: CDR1 SGHDN, CDR2 FVKESK. This CDR3 has 13 residues. Trimming cost V 0 bases and J 7 bases, with 9 bases left between them. The CDR3 DNA reads TGTGCCAGCAGCCAAGACAGGGGATTTGGCTACACCTTC. Its translation is CASSQDRGFGYTF. The full variable domain, its missing parts supplied by reference TRBV14 and TRBJ1-2, is EAGVTQFPSHSVIEKGQTVTLRCDPISGHDNLYWYRRVMGKEIKFLLHFVKESKQDESGMPNNRFLAERTGGTYSTLKVQPAELEDSGVYFCASSQDRGFGYTFGSGTRLTVV.

The V call is TRBV5-1, the J call TRBJ1-3; D unresolved. CDR1 and CDR2 (germline): SGHRS, YFSETQ. V lost 0 bases to trimming and J lost 2 bases, with 12 bases between them. The CDR3 covers 16 residues. The chain's CDR3 is CASSLAPGIAGNTIYF. CDR3 nucleotide sequence: TGCGCCAGCAGCTTGGCTCCGGGGATAGCTGGAAACACCATATATTTT.

This clone was detected only once. CDR3 sequence reads: CASSLAVGTTLYGYTF. The CDR3 DNA sequence: TGCGCCAGCAGCTTGGCCGTTGGGACAACACTCTATGGCTACACCTTC. The chain joins TRBV5-1 to TRBJ1-2, with D perhaps matching TRBD1 (6 bases). The germline V and J ends were trimmed by 0 bases and 4 bases, with 16 bases remaining between them. The CDR3 runs to 16 residues. The V gene's germline CDR1 is SGHRS and CDR2 YFSETQ.

This clone appeared a single time. The V call is TRBV10-1, the J call TRBJ2-5; TRBD1 aligns across 8 bases. V was clipped by 5 bases and J by 10 bases; unmatched bases: 9. Germline V gene lookup returns CDR1 WNHNN and CDR2 SYGVQD (reference sequence). The CDR3 sequence is 13 residues long. CDR3: CASSIVSGGDQYF. The CDR3, as DNA: TGCGCCAGCAGTATCGTGTCAGGGGGCGACCAGTACTTC.

The CDR3 bases are TGTGCCAGCAGCACGGGTGGAGAGACCCAGTACTTC. It specifies CASSTGGETQYF. The chain couples TRBV7-2 to TRBJ2-5; D is uncertain. CDR1 is SGHTA and CDR2 is FQGNSA in the germline V gene. This CDR3 has 12 amino acids. V was pared by 5 bases and J by 4 bases, with 8 bases between.